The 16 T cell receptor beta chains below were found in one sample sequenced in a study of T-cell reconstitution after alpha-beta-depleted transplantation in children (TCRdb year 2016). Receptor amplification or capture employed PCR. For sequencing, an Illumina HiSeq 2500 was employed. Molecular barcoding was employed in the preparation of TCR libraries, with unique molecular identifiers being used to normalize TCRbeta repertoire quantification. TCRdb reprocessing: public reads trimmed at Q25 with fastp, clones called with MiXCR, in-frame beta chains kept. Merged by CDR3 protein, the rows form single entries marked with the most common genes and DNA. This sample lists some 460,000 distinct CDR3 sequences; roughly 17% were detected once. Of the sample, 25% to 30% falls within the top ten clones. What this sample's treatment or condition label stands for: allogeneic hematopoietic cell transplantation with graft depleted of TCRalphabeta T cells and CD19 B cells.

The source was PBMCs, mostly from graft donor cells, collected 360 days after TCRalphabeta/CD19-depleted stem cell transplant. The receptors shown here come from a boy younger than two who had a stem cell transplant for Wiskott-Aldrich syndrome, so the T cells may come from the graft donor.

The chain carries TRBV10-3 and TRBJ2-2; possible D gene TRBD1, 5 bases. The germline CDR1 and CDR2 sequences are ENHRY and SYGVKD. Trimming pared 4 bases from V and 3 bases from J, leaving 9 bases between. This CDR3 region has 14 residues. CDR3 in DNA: TGTGCCATCAGTGCAGACAGAGACACCGGGGAGCTGTTTTTT. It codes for CAISADRDTGELFF.

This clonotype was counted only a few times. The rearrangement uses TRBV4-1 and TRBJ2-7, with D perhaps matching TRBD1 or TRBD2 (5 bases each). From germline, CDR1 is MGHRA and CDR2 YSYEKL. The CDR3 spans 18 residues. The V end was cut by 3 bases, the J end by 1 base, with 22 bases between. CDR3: CASSHNKLRDRRSYEQYF. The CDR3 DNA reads TGCGCCAGCAGCCACAACAAGCTCCGGGACCGCAGATCCTACGAGCAGTACTTC.

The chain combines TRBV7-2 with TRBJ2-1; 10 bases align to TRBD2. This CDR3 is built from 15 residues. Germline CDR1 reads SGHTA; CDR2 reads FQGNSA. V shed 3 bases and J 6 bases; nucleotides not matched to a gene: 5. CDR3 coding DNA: TGTGCCAGCAGCTTGATGGCTAGCGGGAGCAATGAGCAGTTCTTC. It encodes CASSLMASGSNEQFF.

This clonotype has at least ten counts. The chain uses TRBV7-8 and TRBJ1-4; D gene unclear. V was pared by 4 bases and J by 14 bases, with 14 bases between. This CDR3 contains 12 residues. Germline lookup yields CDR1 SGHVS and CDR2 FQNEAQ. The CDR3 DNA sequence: TGTGCCAGCAGCTCAGGACGAAAAGGGCTGTTTTTT. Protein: CASSSGRKGLFF.

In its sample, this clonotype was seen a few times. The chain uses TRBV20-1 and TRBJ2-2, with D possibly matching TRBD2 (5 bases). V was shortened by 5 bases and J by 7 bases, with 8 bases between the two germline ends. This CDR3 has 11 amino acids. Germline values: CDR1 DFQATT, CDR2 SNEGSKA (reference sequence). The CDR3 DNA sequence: TGCAGTGCTCCCGGGATCGGGGAGCTGTTTTTT. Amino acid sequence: CSAPGIGELFF.

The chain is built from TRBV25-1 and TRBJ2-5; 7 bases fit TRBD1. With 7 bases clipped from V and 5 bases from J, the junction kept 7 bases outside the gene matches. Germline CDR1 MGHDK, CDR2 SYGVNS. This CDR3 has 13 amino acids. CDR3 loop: CASIEGARETQYF. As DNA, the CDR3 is TGTGCCAGCATTGAGGGGGCTCGGGAGACCCAGTACTTC.

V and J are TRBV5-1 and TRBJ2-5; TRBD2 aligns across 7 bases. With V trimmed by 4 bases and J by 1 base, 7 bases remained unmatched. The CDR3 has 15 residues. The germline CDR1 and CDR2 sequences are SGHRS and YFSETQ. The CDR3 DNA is TGCGCCAGCAGCCCCGGACTAGAATCCCAAGAGACCCAGTACTTC. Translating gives CASSPGLESQETQYF.

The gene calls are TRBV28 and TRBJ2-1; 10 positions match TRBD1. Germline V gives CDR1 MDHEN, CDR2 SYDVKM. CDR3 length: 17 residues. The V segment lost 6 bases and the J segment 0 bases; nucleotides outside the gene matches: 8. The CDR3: CASSRQGAARSYNEQFF. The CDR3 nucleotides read TGTGCCAGCAGCCGACAGGGGGCGGCCCGCTCCTACAATGAGCAGTTCTTC.

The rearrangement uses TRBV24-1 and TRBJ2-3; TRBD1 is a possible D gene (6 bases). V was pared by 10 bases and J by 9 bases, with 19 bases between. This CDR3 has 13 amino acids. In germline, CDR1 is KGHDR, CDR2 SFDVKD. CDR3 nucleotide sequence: TGTGCCACAAACAGGGACGCCCTAGACACGCAGTATTTT. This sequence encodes CATNRDALDTQYF.

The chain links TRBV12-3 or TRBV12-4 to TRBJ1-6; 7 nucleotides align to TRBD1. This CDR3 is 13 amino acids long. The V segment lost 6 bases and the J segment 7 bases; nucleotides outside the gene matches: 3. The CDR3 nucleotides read TGTGCCAGCAGAACAGGGGTAAATTCACCCCTCCACTTT. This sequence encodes CASRTGVNSPLHF.

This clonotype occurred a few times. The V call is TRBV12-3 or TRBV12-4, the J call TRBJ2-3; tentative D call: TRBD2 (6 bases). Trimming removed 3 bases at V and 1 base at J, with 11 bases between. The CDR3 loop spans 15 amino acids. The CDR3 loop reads CASSLWRGGTDTQYF. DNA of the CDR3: TGTGCCAGCAGTTTGTGGCGGGGAGGCACAGATACGCAGTATTTT.

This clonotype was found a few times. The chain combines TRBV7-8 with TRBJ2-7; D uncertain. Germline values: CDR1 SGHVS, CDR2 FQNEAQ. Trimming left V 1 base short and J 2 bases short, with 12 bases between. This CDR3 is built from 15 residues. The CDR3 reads CASSLEVGFPYEQYF. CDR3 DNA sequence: TGTGCCAGCAGCTTAGAGGTAGGGTTTCCCTACGAGCAGTACTTC.

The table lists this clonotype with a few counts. The CDR3: CASSYTTAGELFF. The DNA for the CDR3 is TGTGCCAGCAGCTACACCACTGCCGGGGAGCTGTTTTTT. This chain connects TRBV7-2 to TRBJ2-2; D remains ambiguous. This CDR3 spans 13 amino acids. CDR1 and CDR2 from the germline V gene are SGHTA and FQGNSA. The V end was cut by 4 bases, the J end by 6 bases, with 9 bases between.

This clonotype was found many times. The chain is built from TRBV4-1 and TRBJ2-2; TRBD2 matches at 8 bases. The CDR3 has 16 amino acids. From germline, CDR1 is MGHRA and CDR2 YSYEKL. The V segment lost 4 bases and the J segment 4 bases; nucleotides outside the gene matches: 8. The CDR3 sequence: CASSPRLASSTGELFF. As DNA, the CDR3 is TGCGCCAGCAGCCCCAGACTAGCGTCATCCACCGGGGAGCTGTTTTTT.

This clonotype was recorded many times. The CDR3 reads CATSREKRGATYEQYF. CDR3 nucleotide sequence: TGTGCCACCAGCAGAGAAAAGCGGGGCGCGACCTACGAGCAGTACTTC. The chain recombines TRBV15 with TRBJ2-7; 7 bases match TRBD2. The germline CDR1 and CDR2 sequences are LNHNV and YYDKDF (reference sequence). The CDR3 loop spans 16 amino acids. V lost 0 bases to trimming and J lost 2 bases; unmatched junction nucleotides: 7.

DNA of the CDR3: TGTGCCAGCAGCTGGGGACAGGGGGGCCTCGGGGAGCAGTACTTC. Translation: CASSWGQGGLGEQYF. The chain links TRBV7-9 to TRBJ2-7; 11 bases are a match to TRBD1. CDR3 size: 15 residues. CDR1 is SEHNR, CDR2 FQNEAQ, per germline (reference sequence). The V gene end was trimmed by 4 bases and the J gene end by 7 bases; junction bases not matched to a gene: 9.